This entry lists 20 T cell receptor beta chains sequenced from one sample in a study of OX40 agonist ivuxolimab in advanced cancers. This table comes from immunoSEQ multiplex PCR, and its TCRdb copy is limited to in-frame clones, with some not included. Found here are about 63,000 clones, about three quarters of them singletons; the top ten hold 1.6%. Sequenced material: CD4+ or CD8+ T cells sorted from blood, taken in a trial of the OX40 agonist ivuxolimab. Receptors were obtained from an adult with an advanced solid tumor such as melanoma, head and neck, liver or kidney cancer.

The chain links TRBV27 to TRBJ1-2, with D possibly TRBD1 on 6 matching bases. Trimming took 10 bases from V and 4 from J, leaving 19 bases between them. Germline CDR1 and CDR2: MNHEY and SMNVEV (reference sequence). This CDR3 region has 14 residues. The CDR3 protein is CATRTGTGPYGYTF. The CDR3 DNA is TGTGCCACAAGAACAGGGACTGGCCCCTATGGCTACACCTTC.

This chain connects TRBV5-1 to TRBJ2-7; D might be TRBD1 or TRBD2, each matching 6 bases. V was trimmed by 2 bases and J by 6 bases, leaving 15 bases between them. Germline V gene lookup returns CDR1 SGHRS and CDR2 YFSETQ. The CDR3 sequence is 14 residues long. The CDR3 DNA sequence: TGCGCCAGCAGCTTTTTGGAGGGGGTAGGCGAGCAGTACTTC. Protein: CASSFLEGVGEQYF.

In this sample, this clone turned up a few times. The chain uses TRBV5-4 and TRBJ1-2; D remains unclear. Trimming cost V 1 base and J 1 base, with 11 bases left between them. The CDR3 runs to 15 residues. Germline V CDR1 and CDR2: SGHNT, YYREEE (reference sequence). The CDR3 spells CASSLSNSLNYGYTF. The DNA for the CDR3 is TGTGCCAGCAGCTTGTCCAATAGCCTTAACTATGGCTACACCTTC.

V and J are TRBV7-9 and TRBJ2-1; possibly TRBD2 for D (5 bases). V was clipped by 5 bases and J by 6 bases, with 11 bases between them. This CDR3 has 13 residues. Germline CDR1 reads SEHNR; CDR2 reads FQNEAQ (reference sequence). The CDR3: CASSRDFSNEQFF. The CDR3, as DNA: TGTGCCAGCAGCCGGGATTTTTCCAATGAGCAGTTCTTC.

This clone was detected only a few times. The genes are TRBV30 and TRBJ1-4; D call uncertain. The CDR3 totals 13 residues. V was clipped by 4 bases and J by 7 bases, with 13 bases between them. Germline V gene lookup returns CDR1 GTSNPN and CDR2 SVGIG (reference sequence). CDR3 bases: TGTGCCTGGAACTGGTCCGGCAGTGAAAAACTGTTTTTT. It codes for CAWNWSGSEKLFF. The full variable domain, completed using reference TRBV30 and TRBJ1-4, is SQTIHQWPATLVQPVGSPLSLECTVEGTSNPNLYWYRQAAGRGLQLLFYSVGIGQISSEVPQNLSASRPQDRQFILSSKKLLLSDSGFYLCAWNWSGSEKLFFGSGTQLSVL.

CDR3 bases: TGTGCCAGCAGCTTAGTCCCTCGGGCGCAGCAGTACTTC. This gives the protein CASSLVPRAQQYF. The chain employs TRBV11-3 and TRBJ2-7; no clear D. The CDR3 sequence is 13 residues long. The germline CDR1 and CDR2 sequences are SGHNT and YENEEA. The V gene lost 1 base and the J gene lost 8 bases, with 12 bases spanning the gap.

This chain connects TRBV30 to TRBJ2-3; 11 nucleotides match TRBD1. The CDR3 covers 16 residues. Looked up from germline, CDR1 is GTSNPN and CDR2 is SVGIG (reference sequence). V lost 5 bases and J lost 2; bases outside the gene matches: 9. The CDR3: CAWVRLDRGLTDTQYF. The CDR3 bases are TGTGCCTGGGTTCGCCTGGACAGGGGGCTCACAGATACGCAGTATTTT.

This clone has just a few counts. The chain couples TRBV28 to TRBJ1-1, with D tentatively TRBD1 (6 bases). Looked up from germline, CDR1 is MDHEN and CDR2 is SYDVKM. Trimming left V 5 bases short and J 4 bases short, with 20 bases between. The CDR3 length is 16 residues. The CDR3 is CASSPPGGRWGTEAFF. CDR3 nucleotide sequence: TGTGCCAGCAGTCCCCCGGGGGGGCGGTGGGGCACTGAAGCTTTCTTT.

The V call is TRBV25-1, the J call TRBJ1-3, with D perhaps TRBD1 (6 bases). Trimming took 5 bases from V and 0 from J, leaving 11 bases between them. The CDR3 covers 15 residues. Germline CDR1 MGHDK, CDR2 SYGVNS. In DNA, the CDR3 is TGTGCCAGCAGTCCAACGACAGGCTCTGGAAACACCATATATTTT. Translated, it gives CASSPTTGSGNTIYF.

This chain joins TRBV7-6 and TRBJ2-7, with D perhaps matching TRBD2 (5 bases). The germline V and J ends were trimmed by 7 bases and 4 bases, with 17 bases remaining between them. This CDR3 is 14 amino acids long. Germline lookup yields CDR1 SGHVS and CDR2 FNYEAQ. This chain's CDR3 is CASTRALGPYEQYF. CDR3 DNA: TGTGCCAGCACCCGTGCACTAGGTCCTTACGAGCAGTACTTC.

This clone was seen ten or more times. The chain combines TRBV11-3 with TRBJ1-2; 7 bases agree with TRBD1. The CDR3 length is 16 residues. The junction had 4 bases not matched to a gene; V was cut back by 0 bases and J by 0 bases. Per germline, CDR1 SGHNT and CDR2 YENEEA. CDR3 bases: TGTGCCAGCAGCTTAGAAGGCAGGGGGTCTAACTATGGCTACACCTTC. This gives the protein CASSLEGRGSNYGYTF.

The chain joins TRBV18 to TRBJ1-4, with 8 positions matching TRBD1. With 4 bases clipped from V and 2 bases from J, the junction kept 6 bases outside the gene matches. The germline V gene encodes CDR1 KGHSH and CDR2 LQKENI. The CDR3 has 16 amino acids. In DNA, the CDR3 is TGTGCCAGCTCACTTACCAGGGGGCTCACTAATGAAAAACTGTTTTTT. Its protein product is CASSLTRGLTNEKLFF.

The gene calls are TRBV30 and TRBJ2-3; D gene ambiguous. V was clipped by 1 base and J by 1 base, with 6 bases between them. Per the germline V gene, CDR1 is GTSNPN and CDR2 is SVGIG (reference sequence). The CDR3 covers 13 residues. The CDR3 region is CAWSGLGTDTQYF. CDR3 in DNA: TGTGCCTGGAGTGGCCTCGGCACAGATACGCAGTATTTT.

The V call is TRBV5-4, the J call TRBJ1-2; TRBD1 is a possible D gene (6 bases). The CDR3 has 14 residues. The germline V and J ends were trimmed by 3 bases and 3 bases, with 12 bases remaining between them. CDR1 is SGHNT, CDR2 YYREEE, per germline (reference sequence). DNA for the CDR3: TGTGCCAGCAGCTCAAAACAGGGAGACTATGGCTACACCTTC. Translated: CASSSKQGDYGYTF.

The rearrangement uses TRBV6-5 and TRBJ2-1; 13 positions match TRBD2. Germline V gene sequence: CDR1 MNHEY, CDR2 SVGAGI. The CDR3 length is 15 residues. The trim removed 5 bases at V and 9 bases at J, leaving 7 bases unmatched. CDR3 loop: CASSVGLAGVLEQFF. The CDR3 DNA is TGTGCCAGCAGTGTCGGACTAGCGGGAGTACTTGAGCAGTTCTTC.

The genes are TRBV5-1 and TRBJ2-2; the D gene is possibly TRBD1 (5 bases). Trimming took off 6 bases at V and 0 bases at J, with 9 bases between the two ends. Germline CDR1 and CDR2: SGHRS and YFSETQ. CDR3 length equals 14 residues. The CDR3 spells CASTETANTGELFF. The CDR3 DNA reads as TGCGCCAGCACCGAGACAGCGAACACCGGGGAGCTGTTTTTT.

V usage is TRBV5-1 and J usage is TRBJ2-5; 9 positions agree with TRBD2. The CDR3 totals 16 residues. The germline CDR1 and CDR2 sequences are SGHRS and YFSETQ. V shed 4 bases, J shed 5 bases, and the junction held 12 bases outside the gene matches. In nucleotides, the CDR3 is TGCGCCAGCAGCCCAGACGGCGGGGGGGCCTGGGAGACCCAGTACTTC. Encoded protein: CASSPDGGGAWETQYF.

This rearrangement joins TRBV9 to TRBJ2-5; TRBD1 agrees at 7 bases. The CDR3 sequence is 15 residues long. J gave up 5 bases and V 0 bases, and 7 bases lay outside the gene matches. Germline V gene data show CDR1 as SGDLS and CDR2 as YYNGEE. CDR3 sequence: CASSVDRGGGETQYF. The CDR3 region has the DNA TGTGCCAGCAGCGTAGACAGGGGCGGTGGGGAGACCCAGTACTTC.

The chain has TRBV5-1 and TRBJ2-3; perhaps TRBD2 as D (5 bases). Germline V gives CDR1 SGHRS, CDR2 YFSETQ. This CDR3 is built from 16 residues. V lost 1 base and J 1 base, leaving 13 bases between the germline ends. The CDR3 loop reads CASSLLGGSGTDTQYF. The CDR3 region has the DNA TGCGCCAGCAGCTTGTTGGGTGGGAGTGGCACAGATACGCAGTATTTT.

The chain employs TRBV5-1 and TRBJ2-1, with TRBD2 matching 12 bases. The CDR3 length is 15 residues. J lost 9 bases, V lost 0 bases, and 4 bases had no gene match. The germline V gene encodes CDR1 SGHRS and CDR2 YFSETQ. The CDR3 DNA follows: TGCGCCAGCAGCTTGGAGACTAGCGGGAGCGGTGAGCAGTTCTTC. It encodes CASSLETSGSGEQFF. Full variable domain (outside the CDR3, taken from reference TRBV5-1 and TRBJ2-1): KAGVTQTPRYLIKTRGQQVTLSCSPISGHRSVSWYQQTPGQGLQFLFEYFSETQRNKGNFPGRFSGRQFSNSRSEMNVSTLELGDSALYLCASSLETSGSGEQFFGPGTRLTVL.